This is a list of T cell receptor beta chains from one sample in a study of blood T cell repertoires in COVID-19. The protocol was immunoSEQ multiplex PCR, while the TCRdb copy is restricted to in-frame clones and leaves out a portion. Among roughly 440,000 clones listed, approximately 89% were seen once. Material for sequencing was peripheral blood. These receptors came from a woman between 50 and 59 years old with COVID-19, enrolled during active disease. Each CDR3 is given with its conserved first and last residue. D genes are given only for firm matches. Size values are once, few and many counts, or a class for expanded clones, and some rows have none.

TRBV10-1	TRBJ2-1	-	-	TGCGCCAGCAGCCATGGACAGATCAATGAGCAGTTCTTC	CASSHGQINEQFF
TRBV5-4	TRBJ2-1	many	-	TGTGCCAGCAGCTATTGGAGGGGTAGCTCCTACAATGAGCAGTTCTTC	CASSYWRGSSYNEQFF
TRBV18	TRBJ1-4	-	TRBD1	TGTGCCAGCTCACCGGGCAGGGGGCTTAAGGAAAAACTGTTTTTT	CASSPGRGLKEKLFF
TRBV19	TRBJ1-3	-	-	TGTGCCAGTAGTATAGATCGGAGCTCTGGAAACACCATATATTTT	CASSIDRSSGNTIYF
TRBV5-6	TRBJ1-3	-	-	TGTGCCAGCAGCCAATTTCGGGGATCTGGAAACACCATATATTTT	CASSQFRGSGNTIYF
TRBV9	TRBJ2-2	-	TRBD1	TGTGCCAGCAGCGACCGGGACAGGGGTGGGCTGTTTTTT	CASSDRDRGGLFF
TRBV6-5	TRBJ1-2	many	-	TGTGCCAGCAGTACAACGTCAGGGAACTATGGCTACACCTTC	CASSTTSGNYGYTF
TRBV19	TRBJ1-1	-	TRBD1	TGTGCCAGTAGTATCATGACAGGGTTAGGCGAAGCTTTCTTT	CASSIMTGLGEAFF
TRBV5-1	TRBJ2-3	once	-	TGCGCCAGCACCCGGGGGGACACTTCTAGCACAGATACGCAGTATTTT	CASTRGDTSSTDTQYF
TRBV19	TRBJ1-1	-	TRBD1	TGTGCCAGTAGTCGCCCCGGGGACAGTCGGACTGAAGCTTTCTTT	CASSRPGDSRTEAFF
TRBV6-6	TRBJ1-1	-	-	TGTGCCAGCAGTTACTCGGGCAGGGGTTCTGAAGCTTTCTTT	CASSYSGRGSEAFF
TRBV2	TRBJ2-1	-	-	TGTGCCAGCAGTGAGGGCCCACCAAGAAGCTCCTACAATGAGCAGTTCTTC	CASSEGPPRSSYNEQFF
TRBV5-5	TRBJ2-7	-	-	TGTGCCAGCAGCTTGGAGGCTCCCAGGGGATACGAGCAGTACTTC	CASSLEAPRGYEQYF
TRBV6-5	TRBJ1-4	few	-	TGTGCCAGCAGTTACTCCTCTGGGGGGGAAAATGAAAAACTGTTTTTT	CASSYSSGGENEKLFF
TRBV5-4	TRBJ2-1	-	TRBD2	TGTGCCAGCAGCCCGGGACTAGCGGGGGGGAACGGTGAGCAGTTCTTC	CASSPGLAGGNGEQFF
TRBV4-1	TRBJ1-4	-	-	TGCGCCAGCAGCCAAGGCAGGGTACCTGCAACTAATGAAAAACTGTTTTTT	CASSQGRVPATNEKLFF
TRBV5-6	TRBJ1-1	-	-	TGTGCCAGCAGCTTGGTAGGGGCAGGGACTGAAGCTTTCTTT	CASSLVGAGTEAFF
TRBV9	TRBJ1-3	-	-	TGTGCCAGCAGCCCCCAACACGGGGGGGAAGTCACCATATATTTT	CASSPQHGGEVTIYF
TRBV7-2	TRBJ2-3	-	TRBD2	TGTGCCAGCAGCTCCCTCGGGACTAGCGGGGGGATAGATACGCAGTATTTT	CASSSLGTSGGIDTQYF
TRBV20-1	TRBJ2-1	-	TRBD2	TGCAGTGCTAGTTACGGGGGGGCGAATGAGCAGTTCTTC	CSASYGGANEQFF
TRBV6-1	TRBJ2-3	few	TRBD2	TGTGCCAGCAGTGAAGCGCGGGGGGGCACAGATACGCAGTATTTT	CASSEARGGTDTQYF
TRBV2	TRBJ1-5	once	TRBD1	TGTGCCAGCAGTGGGACAGGGTCTCAGCCCCAGCATTTT	CASSGTGSQPQHF
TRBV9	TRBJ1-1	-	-	TGTGCCAGCAGCCCCGACAGCCATCCATTGGAAGCTTTCTTT	CASSPDSHPLEAFF
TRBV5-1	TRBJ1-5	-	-	TGCGCCAGCAGCTTGAGTGCAGGGCCAGGCCCCCAGCATTTT	CASSLSAGPGPQHF
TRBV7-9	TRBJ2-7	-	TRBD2	TGTGCCAGCAGCTTAGAGCGGGGCGGCTACGAGCAGTACTTC	CASSLERGGYEQYF
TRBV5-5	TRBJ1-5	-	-	TGTGCCAGCAGCCCCCGGGTGGGGGCTAGGAATCAGCCCCAGCATTTT	CASSPRVGARNQPQHF
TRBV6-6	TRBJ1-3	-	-	TGTGCCAGCACGATCTTGGACAGTTTGTCTGGAAACACCATATATTTT	CASTILDSLSGNTIYF
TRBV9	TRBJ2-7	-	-	TGTGCCAGCAGCCCGGGGGAGGGGGTTATCGACGAGCAGTACTTC	CASSPGEGVIDEQYF
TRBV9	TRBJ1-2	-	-	TGTGCCAGCAGCGTTACCACAGGGTCCTCCGGCTATGGCTACACCTTC	CASSVTTGSSGYGYTF
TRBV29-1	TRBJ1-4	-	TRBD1	TGCAGCGTCCGACTACAGGGGACCACAACTAATGAAAAACTGTTTTTT	CSVRLQGTTTNEKLFF
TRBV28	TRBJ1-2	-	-	TGTGCCAGCACCATAGATCCAGGGGTCTATGGCTACACCTTC	CASTIDPGVYGYTF
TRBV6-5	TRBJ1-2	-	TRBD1	TGTGCCAGCAGTTCGCCCGGGACAGGGAACTATGGCTACACCTTC	CASSSPGTGNYGYTF
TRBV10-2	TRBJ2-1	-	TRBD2	TGCGCCAGCAGAGGGACTAGCGGGGGGGAGTACAATGAGCAGTTCTTC	CASRGTSGGEYNEQFF
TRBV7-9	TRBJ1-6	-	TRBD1	TGTGCCAGCAGCTTTGACAGGGCCAATTCACCCCTCCACTTT	CASSFDRANSPLHF
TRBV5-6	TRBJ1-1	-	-	TGTGCCAGCAGCTTCCTATCCGTGGGAGCCCTGGTGGAAACTGAAGCTTTCTTT	CASSFLSVGALVETEAFF
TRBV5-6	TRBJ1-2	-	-	TGTGCCAGCAGCTCCTCCCCCTCCTATGGCTACACCTTC	CASSSSPSYGYTF
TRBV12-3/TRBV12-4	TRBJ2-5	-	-	TGTGCCAGCAGTTGGGGGCGGGAGACCCAGTACTTC	CASSWGRETQYF
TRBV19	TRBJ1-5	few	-	TGTGCCAGTAGGCGCCTCAATCAGCCCCAGCATTTT	CASRRLNQPQHF
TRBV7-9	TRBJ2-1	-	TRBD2	TGTGCCAGCAGCCGAGGACTAGCGGGGGCAGATGAGCAGTTCTTC	CASSRGLAGADEQFF
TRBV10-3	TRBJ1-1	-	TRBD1	TGTGCCATCAGGGGGACAGGGAACACTGAAGCTTTCTTT	CAIRGTGNTEAFF
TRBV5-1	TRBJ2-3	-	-	TGCGCCAGCAGCTTCGGAGGGACCGAAGGTACAGATACGCAGTATTTT	CASSFGGTEGTDTQYF
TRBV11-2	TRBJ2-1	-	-	TGTGCCAGCAGCCCCCAGGGGGGAAGCTCCTACAATGAGCAGTTCTTC	CASSPQGGSSYNEQFF
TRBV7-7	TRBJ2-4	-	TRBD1	TGTGCCAGCAGCTTATACAGGGGACCGATAGCCAAAAACATTCAGTACTTC	CASSLYRGPIAKNIQYF
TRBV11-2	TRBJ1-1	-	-	TGTGCCAGCAGCTGGGGAAGGGGTACTGAAGCTTTCTTT	CASSWGRGTEAFF
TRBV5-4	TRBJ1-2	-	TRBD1	TGTGCCAGCAGCTGGGGACAGGGAGCTAACTATGGCTACACCTTC	CASSWGQGANYGYTF
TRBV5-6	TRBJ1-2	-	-	TGTGCCAGCAGCTCGGGGATAGGGACTAACTATGGCTACACCTTC	CASSSGIGTNYGYTF
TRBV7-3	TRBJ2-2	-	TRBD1	TGTGCCAGCAGCCCCACAGGGGTGGGGACCGGGGAGCTGTTTTTT	CASSPTGVGTGELFF
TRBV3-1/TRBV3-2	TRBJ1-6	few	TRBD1	TGTGCCAGCAGCCGGACAGGGGACCAGAGACCCCTCCACTTT	CASSRTGDQRPLHF
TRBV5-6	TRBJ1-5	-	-	TGTGCCAGCAGCTTGGGACTGAATCAGCCCCAGCATTTT	CASSLGLNQPQHF
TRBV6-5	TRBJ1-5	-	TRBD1	TGTGCCAGCAGTCCAACTGGGACAGGAGATCAGCCCCAGCATTTT	CASSPTGTGDQPQHF
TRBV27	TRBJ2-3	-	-	TGTGCCAGCAGTTTGGGAGGTTCGACGTTCGATACGCAGTATTTT	CASSLGGSTFDTQYF
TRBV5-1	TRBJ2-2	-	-	TGCGCCAGCAGCTTGGCCGGGGAAATCGGGGAGCTGTTTTTT	CASSLAGEIGELFF
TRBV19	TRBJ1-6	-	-	TGTGCCAGTTCAGTAGAGGGCGGAGACTCCTATAATTCACCCCTCCACTTT	CASSVEGGDSYNSPLHF
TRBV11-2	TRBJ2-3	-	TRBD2	TGTGCCAGCAGCTTACAGCGGGGGCCCACAGATACGCAGTATTTT	CASSLQRGPTDTQYF